The rows below give T cell receptor beta chains drawn from one sample of a study of vaccination and CD4 T cells after COVID-19. TCRdb independently ran MiXCR on the PCR reads; one entry per CDR3 protein. The data show approximately 17,000 distinct CDR3 sequences, approximately 30% seen once. The antigens for these receptors are not known. Material for sequencing was cultured CD4+ T cells from blood. Receptors originate from a human donor with COVID-19. CDR3s include the opening cysteine and the closing phenylalanine or tryptophan. D genes are given only for firm matches. For some rows the clone size is stated as once, few or many, or as a class when expanded; others skip it.

size	D	J	V	length	CDR3	DNA
NA	TRBD2	TRBJ2-3	TRBV20-1	18	CSAFAAGTSGGAPDTQYF	TGCAGTGCTTTCGCCGCCGGGACTAGCGGGGGGGCCCCAGATACGCAGTATTTT
few	NA	TRBJ2-2	TRBV2	15	CASTSDGADTGELFF	TGTGCCAGCACATCGGACGGGGCGGACACCGGGGAGCTGTTTTTT
NA	NA	TRBJ1-3	TRBV6-1	14	CASSNSGRRNTIYF	TGTGCCAGCAGTAACAGTGGACGGAGAAACACCATATATTTT
NA	TRBD1	TRBJ2-1	TRBV27	15	CASSLSVRGRNEQFF	TGTGCCAGCAGTTTATCGGTCAGGGGGCGGAATGAGCAGTTCTTC
few	NA	TRBJ2-2	TRBV19	14	CASTPVGNTGELFF	TGTGCCAGTACCCCCGTGGGGAACACCGGGGAGCTGTTTTTT
NA	NA	TRBJ2-1	TRBV19	15	CASSYPGVGDNEQFF	TGTGCCAGTAGTTATCCGGGGGTGGGTGACAATGAGCAGTTCTTC
NA	TRBD2	TRBJ2-1	TRBV12-3/TRBV12-4	15	CASSLPLAGAYEQFF	TGTGCCAGCAGTTTACCCCTAGCGGGGGCCTATGAGCAGTTCTTC
NA	NA	TRBJ1-3	TRBV11-3	15	CASSFGWGSGNTIYF	TGTGCCAGCAGCTTTGGGTGGGGCTCTGGAAACACCATATATTTT
few	NA	TRBJ1-2	TRBV7-9	11	CASSLGRGYTF	TGTGCCAGCAGCCTTGGTCGAGGCTACACCTTC
NA	TRBD1	TRBJ2-7	TRBV7-8	19	CASSLDLLDRGLPPYEQYF	TGTGCCAGCAGCTTAGATTTGTTGGACAGGGGGCTTCCGCCCTACGAGCAGTACTTC
NA	TRBD2	TRBJ2-3	TRBV20-1	14	CSARTSGDPDTQYF	TGCAGTGCTAGGACTAGCGGGGATCCAGATACGCAGTATTTT
few	NA	TRBJ2-3	TRBV11-3	13	CASMVQGTDTQYF	TGTGCCAGCATGGTGCAGGGCACAGATACGCAGTATTTT
few	TRBD1	TRBJ1-5	TRBV11-3	18	CASSSRGTGVDSNQPQHF	TGTGCCAGCAGCTCCCGGGGGACAGGGGTCGATAGCAATCAGCCCCAGCATTTT
NA	NA	TRBJ2-3	TRBV5-1	14	CASSSTTGTDTQYF	TGCGCCAGCAGCTCAACGACTGGCACAGATACGCAGTATTTT
few	NA	TRBJ1-1	TRBV6-1	11	CASWMNTEAFF	TGTGCCAGCTGGATGAACACTGAAGCTTTCTTT
NA	TRBD1	TRBJ1-5	TRBV3-1	14	CASSLTRQGQPQHF	TGTGCCAGCAGCCTAACGCGACAGGGCCAGCCCCAGCATTTT
few	NA	TRBJ2-2	TRBV7-2	13	CASSLGELRELFF	TGTGCCAGCAGCTTAGGGGAGCTCAGGGAGCTGTTTTTT
NA	NA	TRBJ2-7	TRBV12-5	11	CASGLGGPQYF	TGTGCTAGTGGTTTGGGGGGACCGCAGTACTTC
NA	NA	TRBJ1-1	TRBV20-1	13	CSALGPMNTEAFF	TGCAGTGCTTTGGGACCCATGAACACTGAAGCTTTCTTT
few	NA	TRBJ1-2	TRBV11-2	13	CASSGSGIYGYTF	TGTGCCAGCAGCGGATCGGGGATTTATGGCTACACCTTC
NA	TRBD2	TRBJ2-3	TRBV20-1	15	CSASKTSPLGDTQYF	TGCAGTGCTAGTAAGACTAGCCCCCTGGGGGATACGCAGTATTTT
NA	NA	TRBJ1-1	TRBV28	12	CASSLVDKGAFF	TGTGCCAGCAGTTTAGTTGACAAGGGAGCTTTCTTT
NA	NA	TRBJ1-1	TRBV30	13	CAWRSQGSTEAFF	TGTGCCTGGAGGTCTCAGGGCAGCACTGAAGCTTTCTTT
few	NA	TRBJ2-1	TRBV20-1	14	CSAQGGNSYNEQFF	TGCAGTGCTCAGGGGGGAAACTCCTACAATGAGCAGTTCTTC
NA	TRBD1	TRBJ1-3	TRBV18	18	CASSPRQGAANSGNTIYF	TGTGCCAGCTCACCCCGACAGGGGGCGGCAAACTCTGGAAACACCATATATTTT
medium-sized	NA	TRBJ2-7	TRBV5-1	14	CASSPGGRAYEQYF	TGCGCCAGCAGCCCGGGGGGCAGGGCCTACGAGCAGTACTTC
NA	NA	TRBJ2-2	TRBV12-3/TRBV12-4	14	CASSLLGVTGELFF	TGTGCCAGCAGTTTATTAGGAGTAACCGGGGAGCTGTTTTTT
few	NA	TRBJ1-6	TRBV6-1	14	CASRGDSGNSPLHF	TGTGCCAGCAGAGGCGACAGCGGAAATTCACCCCTCCACTTT
few	NA	TRBJ2-5	TRBV20-1	16	CSARDRRGLGQETQYF	TGCAGTGCTAGAGATCGGAGAGGGTTGGGGCAAGAGACCCAGTACTTC
NA	NA	TRBJ1-1	TRBV28	14	CASSTSGENTEAFF	TGTGCCAGCAGTACCTCAGGGGAGAACACTGAAGCTTTCTTT
NA	NA	TRBJ1-2	TRBV6-1	15	CASSVASGTNYGYTF	TGTGCCAGCAGTGTCGCGTCCGGGACTAACTATGGCTACACCTTC
NA	NA	TRBJ1-2	TRBV7-6	19	CASSPRPRGRIEGGYGYTF	TGTGCCAGCAGCCCCCGGCCCCGAGGACGCATAGAAGGGGGCTATGGCTACACCTTC
NA	TRBD1	TRBJ1-5	TRBV5-8	15	CASSPGGQFNQPQHF	TGTGCCAGCAGCCCGGGGGGACAGTTCAATCAGCCCCAGCATTTT
NA	NA	TRBJ1-2	TRBV20-1	15	CSARDVGRPNYGYTF	TGCAGTGCTAGAGATGTAGGGAGACCCAATTATGGCTACACCTTC
few	TRBD1	TRBJ1-2	TRBV5-1	13	CASRTGQLDGYTF	TGCGCCAGCAGAACGGGACAGCTAGATGGCTACACCTTC
NA	NA	TRBJ2-2	TRBV9	14	CASKSGVDTGELFF	TGTGCCAGCAAGTCGGGGGTGGACACCGGGGAGCTGTTTTTT
few	NA	TRBJ1-4	TRBV2	13	CANRMTGWEKLFF	TGTGCCAACCGAATGACAGGTTGGGAAAAACTGTTTTTT
few	NA	TRBJ2-2	TRBV20-1	12	CSVQGNTGELFF	TGCAGTGTCCAGGGAAACACCGGGGAGCTGTTTTTT
few	NA	TRBJ1-6	TRBV6-2/TRBV6-3	16	CASSYDVDRYNSPLHF	TGTGCCAGCAGTTACGATGTCGACAGGTATAATTCACCCCTCCACTTT
NA	TRBD1	TRBJ2-7	TRBV11-3	13	CASERDRDYEQYF	TGTGCCAGTGAAAGGGACAGAGACTACGAGCAGTACTTC
few	NA	TRBJ1-3	TRBV11-3	14	CASKSSGPGNTIYF	TGTGCCAGCAAGTCTTCGGGGCCTGGAAACACCATATATTTT
few	NA	TRBJ2-2	TRBV7-3	15	CASSLMTARTGELFF	TGTGCCAGCAGCTTAATGACAGCACGAACCGGGGAGCTGTTTTTT
NA	NA	TRBJ1-4	TRBV19	14	CASSLQGISEKLFF	TGTGCCAGTAGCCTACAGGGTATCTCAGAAAAACTGTTTTTT
medium-sized	NA	TRBJ1-2	TRBV20-1	8	CSTRGNTF	TGCTCAACCCGGGGGAACACCTTC
few	NA	TRBJ2-7	TRBV19	13	CASSSGTTYEQYF	TGTGCCAGTAGTAGCGGGACGACCTACGAGCAGTACTTC
few	NA	TRBJ1-4	TRBV5-6	14	CASSFKATNEKLFF	TGTGCCAGTAGCTTCAAGGCAACTAATGAAAAACTGTTTTTT
NA	NA	TRBJ2-3	TRBV6-1	11	CASSEADTQYF	TGTGCCAGCAGTGAAGCAGATACGCAGTATTTT
few	NA	TRBJ2-5	TRBV7-6	15	CASSPPGRVGETQYF	TGTGCCAGCAGCCCCCCGGGCCGTGTGGGAGAGACCCAGTACTTC
NA	TRBD1	TRBJ2-2	TRBV18	16	CASSPLGQANTGELFF	TGTGCCAGCTCACCATTGGGACAGGCGAACACCGGGGAGCTGTTTTTT
few	TRBD1	TRBJ2-2	TRBV7-2	15	CASSSTGAGTGELFF	TGTGCCAGCAGCTCGACAGGGGCTGGCACCGGGGAGCTGTTTTTT
once	TRBD1	TRBJ2-1	TRBV9	15	CASSATGGPYNEQFF	TGTGCCAGCAGCGCTACAGGGGGCCCCTACAATGAGCAGTTCTTC